The 4 T cell receptor beta chains given below trace back to one sample, sequenced in a study of cytomegalovirus exposure and HLA in healthy donors. The assay was immunoSEQ multiplex PCR, and TCRdb's table has in-frame clones only and misses some. The table has about 120,000 clones, 70% to 90% seen once. Sequencing was done on a sample of PBMCs. These TCRs come from a woman between 18 and 30 years old in good health and CMV-seropositive.

The chain has TRBV7-2 and TRBJ2-6; D unresolved. Germline values: CDR1 SGHTA, CDR2 FQGNSA. The V and J ends lost 3 bases and 0 bases respectively, with 3 bases between them. CDR3 size: 14 residues. The chain's CDR3 is CASSFISGANVLTF. CDR3 nucleotides: TGTGCCAGCAGCTTCATCTCTGGGGCCAACGTCCTGACTTTC.

This clone occurred a few times. The chain joins TRBV27 to TRBJ1-2, with 11 bases lining up with TRBD1. J gave up 6 bases and V 4 bases, and 4 bases lay outside the gene matches. The CDR3 covers 14 residues. Germline V gives CDR1 MNHEY, CDR2 SMNVEV (reference sequence). The CDR3 spells CASSSGQGANGYTF. CDR3 DNA sequence: TGTGCCAGCAGTTCCGGACAGGGGGCCAATGGCTACACCTTC.

The chain joins TRBV4-3 to TRBJ2-3; no clear D gene. Germline V CDR1 and CDR2: LGHNA, YSLEER. This CDR3 is 12 amino acids long. V gave up 4 bases and J gave up 4 bases, with 6 bases separating them. The chain's CDR3 is CASSRDPDTQYF. In DNA, the CDR3 is TGCGCCAGCAGCCGCGATCCAGATACGCAGTATTTT.

The V gene is TRBV4-2, the J gene TRBJ1-2; TRBD1 might be the D (5 bases). Germline CDR1 reads LGHNA; CDR2 reads YNFKEQ. The CDR3 has 19 amino acids. Trimming stripped 4 bases from V and 0 bases from J, with 24 bases between. CDR3 sequence (DNA): TGTGCCAGCAGCCTATCGTCAGTGCCTCACAGGACCTCTAACTATGGCTACACCTTC. This translates into CASSLSSVPHRTSNYGYTF.